This is a list of T cell receptor beta chains from one sample in a study of blood T cell repertoires in COVID-19. Measured with immunoSEQ multiplex PCR; TCRdb has only the in-frame clones, and not every one. The sample records tens of thousands of clones, roughly 80% being singletons. Input material: peripheral blood. The receptors were gathered from an elderly woman with acute or convalescent COVID-19. Both conserved end residues are part of each CDR3. Fields, in order: J gene, clone size, V gene, CDR3 protein. Clone size is stated in some rows and not others, as once, few, many or a class when expanded.

TRBJ1-5,few,TRBV20-1,CSASPGQNNNQPQHF
TRBJ2-1,-,TRBV7-2,CASEAGVGYNEQFF
TRBJ2-1,-,TRBV6-6,CASSRVTSDEQFF
TRBJ1-3,few,TRBV7-9,CASSLANTGGNTIYF
TRBJ1-4,-,TRBV28,CASASGGAGEKLFF
TRBJ2-7,-,TRBV11-3,CASSLEAGEGIYEQYF
TRBJ1-4,-,TRBV29-1,CSAEHPTNEKLFF
TRBJ1-1,-,TRBV27,CASRTGGRTEAFF
TRBJ2-5,-,TRBV7-2,CASSLGERGGWEETQYF
TRBJ2-3,-,TRBV12-3/TRBV12-4,CASSRVSTDTQYF
TRBJ2-5,once,TRBV5-1,CASSVGAGGYQETQYF
TRBJ1-1,-,TRBV11-3,CASSLRGKTNTEAFF
TRBJ2-6,-,TRBV9,CASSPPPGGVFSGANVLTF
TRBJ1-1,-,TRBV3-1/TRBV3-2,CASSEPGQGITEAFF
TRBJ2-1,-,TRBV30,CAWEGAGKGNEQFF
TRBJ2-1,-,TRBV13,CASSPTSGPYNEQFF
TRBJ2-7,few,TRBV14,CASSLGQGFDEQYF
TRBJ1-5,-,TRBV4-1,CASSQERGGWQPQHF
TRBJ2-7,-,TRBV3-1/TRBV3-2,CASSQGGGHEQYF
TRBJ1-2,few,TRBV2,CASSNRGVGGYTF
TRBJ2-5,-,TRBV9,CASSKGGGRALQETQYF
TRBJ1-2,-,TRBV19,CASSIDADFILNYGYTF
TRBJ1-5,-,TRBV19,CASLTGNQPQHF
TRBJ2-5,-,TRBV7-2,CASSLGGLGETQYF
TRBJ2-2,-,TRBV5-6,CASSSGLTAGELFF
TRBJ2-7,-,TRBV11-2,CASRHTAGSEQYF
TRBJ1-4,medium-sized,TRBV9,CASSASGATNEKLFF
TRBJ2-3,-,TRBV7-2,CASSLVAGGSDTQYF
TRBJ1-1,few,TRBV4-2,CASSQDANREGTEAFF